Shown below are 10 T cell receptor beta chains from a single sample sequenced in a study of identical twins. A single record per CDR3 protein comes from TCRdb applying MiXCR to the 5' RACE reads. The table has about 250,000 distinct CDR3 sequences, over 13% seen once. The sequenced sample was memory (CD45RO+) T cells sorted from blood. The receptors were gathered from a woman between 18 and 29 years old in good health.

The table lists this clonotype with a few counts. The chain employs TRBV6-4 and TRBJ1-2; D may be TRBD1 (5 bases). The CDR3 is 14 residues long. V lost 2 bases to trimming and J lost 7 bases, with 14 bases between them. Germline values: CDR1 MRHNA, CDR2 SNTAGT. DNA of the CDR3: TGTGCCAGCAGTGACGGGACCACACTATCTGGCTACACCTTC. Encoded protein: CASSDGTTLSGYTF.

This clonotype has at least ten counts. CDR3 region: CASSLYRLYGAGELFF. In DNA form, the CDR3 reads TGTGCCAGCAGCTTATATCGTCTGTATGGGGCCGGGGAGCTGTTTTTT. The rearrangement joins TRBV11-2 to TRBJ2-2; D remains ambiguous. Trimming took off 2 bases at V and 6 bases at J, with 16 bases between the two ends. This CDR3 has 16 amino acids. Looked up from germline, CDR1 is SGHAT and CDR2 is FQNNGV.

This clonotype turned up a few times. The chain has TRBV5-1 and TRBJ2-3; the match to TRBD2 covers 7 bases. V was pared by 4 bases and J by 0 bases, with 5 bases of the junction left unmatched. Germline V CDR1 and CDR2: SGHRS, YFSETQ. The length of the CDR3 is 15 residues. This CDR3 reads CASSPGTTSTDTQYF. The CDR3 DNA reads TGCGCCAGCAGCCCCGGGACTACTAGCACAGATACGCAGTATTTT.

The rearrangement uses TRBV5-1 and TRBJ1-1; 7 bases agree with TRBD1. The J segment lost 3 bases and the V segment lost 2 bases, leaving 7 bases of the junction unmatched. The CDR3 loop spans 15 amino acids. Germline V lookup: CDR1 SGHRS, CDR2 YFSETQ. CDR3: CASSLDRVGDTEAFF. CDR3 coding DNA: TGCGCCAGCAGCTTAGACAGGGTGGGAGACACTGAAGCTTTCTTT.

This clonotype has just a few counts. The CDR3 sequence is CASSPLHGGRWIEQYF. The CDR3, as DNA: TGTGCCAGCAGCCCCCTACACGGGGGCAGATGGATCGAGCAGTACTTC. V gene TRBV14 combines with J gene TRBJ2-7; D may match TRBD1 or TRBD2 (6 bases each). The germline V and J ends were trimmed by 4 bases and 6 bases, with 22 bases remaining between them. Germline CDR1 is SGHDN and CDR2 is FVKESK. The CDR3 is made up of 16 amino acids.

The table lists this clonotype with a few counts. The chain recombines TRBV2 with TRBJ2-7; D is unresolved. Germline V gene sequence: CDR1 SNHLY, CDR2 FYNNEI. This CDR3 is built from 13 residues. V lost 4 bases, J lost 2 bases, and 9 bases lay in between. The CDR3: CASSVLRTYEQYF. The CDR3 DNA is TGTGCCAGCAGTGTTCTACGGACCTACGAGCAGTACTTC.

J is TRBJ1-1 and V is TRBV15; D may be TRBD1 (5 bases). Trimming cost V 6 bases and J 3 bases, with 14 bases left between them. This CDR3 contains 14 residues. The germline gives CDR1 LNHNV, CDR2 YYDKDF (reference sequence). DNA of the CDR3: TGTGCCACCAGTTGGGGGGGGTTTGACACTGAAGCTTTCTTT. Translating gives CATSWGGFDTEAFF.

This chain uses TRBV7-6 with TRBJ1-4; D is ambiguous. The CDR3 is 14 residues long. V lost 4 bases and J 5 bases, leaving 11 bases between the germline ends. Germline CDR1 SGHVS, CDR2 FNYEAQ. The CDR3 loop is CASSSRGNNEKLFF. As DNA, the CDR3 is TGTGCCAGCAGCTCTCGAGGGAACAATGAAAAACTGTTTTTT.

The chain uses TRBV3-1 and TRBJ2-7; tentatively, D is TRBD2 (6 bases). Trimming cost V 4 bases and J 3 bases, with 16 bases left between them. The CDR3 runs 15 residues. The germline V gene encodes CDR1 LGHDT and CDR2 YNNKEL (reference sequence). The DNA of the CDR3 is TGTGCCAGCAGCCCATCCGGGGCGGGGTACTACGAGCAGTACTTC. Protein sequence: CASSPSGAGYYEQYF.

This clonotype has a handful of counts. At one end the junction does not follow the germline gene, possibly because of a read error. The chain has TRBV12-3 or TRBV12-4 and TRBJ1-1; possibly TRBD1 for D (6 bases). The CDR3 spans 12 residues. This CDR3 reads CASSRSWQGNLF. The DNA for the CDR3 is TGTGCCAGCAGCCGCAGCTGGCAGGGGAACCTCTTT.